These 12 T cell receptor beta chains were sequenced from one sample in a study of T cell repertoires in aging, cancer and after chemotherapy. Peripheral blood genomic DNA, not sorted cells or RNA, was the template. Rearranged V-D-J TRB sequences were amplified with a mixed TRB-A/B primer pool. TCRdb reprocessed the multiplex PCR reads with MiXCR, giving one entry per CDR3 protein. Of roughly 3,800 distinct CDR3 sequences in the sample, 25% to 30% were seen once. Sequencing was performed on blood. Receptors originate from a human donor with a solid tumor.

This clonotype showed up just a few times. The genes are TRBV18 and TRBJ1-3; 8 bases agree with TRBD1. Germline V gene data show CDR1 as KGHSH and CDR2 as LQKENI. The CDR3 has 17 residues. J was trimmed by 0 bases and V by 3 bases; bases with no gene match: 7. CDR3 nucleotide sequence: TGTGCCAGCTCACCTGAGACAGGGGCCTACTCTGGAAACACCATATATTTT. Protein: CASSPETGAYSGNTIYF.

This chain connects TRBV5-5 to TRBJ2-5; 11 positions agree with TRBD2. Germline lookup yields CDR1 SGHKS and CDR2 YYEKEE (reference sequence). Trimming removed 0 bases from V and 1 base from J; junction bases left unmatched: 5. The CDR3 spans 17 residues. The CDR3 nucleotides read TGTGCCAGCAGCTTGGGGATAGCGGGGGGGAGCCAAGAGACCCAGTACTTC. The encoded protein is CASSLGIAGGSQETQYF.

The chain carries TRBV6-5 and TRBJ2-1, with 10 bases identical to TRBD2. CDR3 length: 17 amino acids. J was trimmed by 5 bases and V by 6 bases; bases with no gene match: 13. The germline CDR1 and CDR2 sequences are MNHEY and SVGAGI. The CDR3 region is CASREGQRGGYNNEQFF. The DNA of the CDR3 is TGTGCCAGCAGGGAAGGACAGCGGGGGGGTTATAACAATGAGCAGTTCTTC.

Relative to its sample, this clonotype is medium-sized. The chain recombines TRBV27 with TRBJ1-4; 7 bases are a match to TRBD1. The CDR3 totals 14 residues. Germline V gives CDR1 MNHEY, CDR2 SMNVEV (reference sequence). With V trimmed by 4 bases and J by 7 bases, 6 bases remained unmatched. The CDR3 here is CASSWGTASEKLFF. The CDR3 region has the DNA TGTGCCAGCAGTTGGGGGACAGCCTCTGAAAAACTGTTTTTT.

By share, this clonotype counts as medium-sized. The genes are TRBV19 and TRBJ2-1; 11 nucleotides align to TRBD2. The germline V gene has CDR1 LNHDA and CDR2 SQIVND (reference sequence). The CDR3 is 17 amino acids. The junction had 10 bases not matched to a gene; V was cut back by 2 bases and J by 7 bases. Written as DNA, the CDR3 is TGTGCCAGTAGTATAATTGTAGCGGGGGGGCGTGGGAATGAGCAGTTCTTC. It encodes CASSIIVAGGRGNEQFF.

This clonotype rates as medium-sized. As DNA, the CDR3 is TGTGCCAGCAGTTACAATTCAGGGGATATGGCTTTCTTT. Translating gives CASSYNSGDMAFF. The rearrangement joins TRBV6-5 to TRBJ1-1; D possibly corresponds to TRBD1 (6 bases). The CDR3 length is 13 residues. The V gene's germline CDR1 is MNHEY and CDR2 SVGAGI. Between the trimmed V and J ends, which lost 2 bases and 11 bases, there was a span of 15 bases.

This clonotype is classed as medium-sized. This chain connects TRBV19 to TRBJ1-2, with TRBD1 as a possible D gene (5 bases). This CDR3 region has 14 residues. V gave up 2 bases and J gave up 7 bases, with 14 bases separating them. Germline CDR1 and CDR2: LNHDA and SQIVND (reference sequence). CDR3 in DNA: TGTGCCAGTAGTATAACAGCAGGGCCCCTTGGCTACACCTTC. Translated: CASSITAGPLGYTF. The full variable domain, in which reference TRBV19 and TRBJ1-2 provide the parts outside the CDR3, is DGGITQSPKYLFRKEGQNVTLSCEQNLNHDAMYWYRQDPGQGLRLIYYSQIVNDFQKGDIAEGYSVSREKKESFPLTVTSAQKNPTAFYLCASSITAGPLGYTFGSGTRLTVV.

This clonotype was seen a handful of times. The chain carries TRBV7-2 and TRBJ1-6; D not resolved. The V and J ends lost 1 base and 0 bases respectively, with 4 bases between them. Germline CDR1 and CDR2: SGHTA and FQGNSA. The CDR3 has 15 amino acids. This CDR3 reads CASSLESSYNSPLHF. The CDR3 DNA is TGTGCCAGCAGCTTAGAAAGCTCCTATAATTCACCCCTCCACTTT. The full variable domain, in which reference TRBV7-2 and TRBJ1-6 provide the parts outside the CDR3, is GAGVSQSPSNKVTEKGKDVELRCDPISGHTALYWYRQSLGQGLEFLIYFQGNSAPDKSGLPSDRFSAERTGGSVSTLTIQRTQQEDSAVYLCASSLESSYNSPLHFGNGTRLTVT.

By sample share, this clonotype is medium-sized. The J gene is TRBJ2-3, the V gene TRBV5-6; perhaps TRBD2 as D (6 bases). Germline V gene lookup returns CDR1 SGHDT and CDR2 YYEEEE. The CDR3 length is 15 residues. With 1 base removed from V and 4 bases from J, the gap between germline ends came to 13 bases. For the CDR3, the DNA is TGTGCCAGCAGCTTGTACGGGGGTCTCGCAGATACGCAGTATTTT. Protein product: CASSLYGGLADTQYF.

This clonotype is labeled medium-sized. CDR3 bases: TGTGCCAGCAGTTACGGCGGGACAGGGGTGACCTACGAGCAGTACTTC. Translation: CASSYGGTGVTYEQYF. The chain recombines TRBV6-6 with TRBJ2-7, with 10 bases matching TRBD1. V was pared by 2 bases and J by 2 bases, with 6 bases of the junction left unmatched. Germline V lookup: CDR1 MNHNY, CDR2 SVGAGI (reference sequence). CDR3 length: 16 residues.

This chain joins TRBV5-6 and TRBJ1-2; tentatively, D is TRBD1 (5 bases). The CDR3 consists of 14 residues. The germline gives CDR1 SGHDT, CDR2 YYEEEE. The V and J ends lost 0 bases and 4 bases respectively, with 10 bases between them. The CDR3 reads CASSLGQGAYGYTF. CDR3 bases: TGTGCCAGCAGCTTGGGGCAGGGTGCCTATGGCTACACCTTC.

With regard to this clonotype: One junction end does not reproduce the germline sequence, and a read error may be involved. The V and J genes are TRBV18 and TRBJ1-3; D might be TRBD1 (5 bases). Germline assignment: CDR1 KGHSH and CDR2 LQKENI. The CDR3 extends over 16 amino acids. The CDR3 protein is CASSPGASLSGNAIYF. The DNA of the CDR3 is TGTGCCAGCTCACCAGGGGCCAGCCTCTCTGGAAACGCCATATATTTT.